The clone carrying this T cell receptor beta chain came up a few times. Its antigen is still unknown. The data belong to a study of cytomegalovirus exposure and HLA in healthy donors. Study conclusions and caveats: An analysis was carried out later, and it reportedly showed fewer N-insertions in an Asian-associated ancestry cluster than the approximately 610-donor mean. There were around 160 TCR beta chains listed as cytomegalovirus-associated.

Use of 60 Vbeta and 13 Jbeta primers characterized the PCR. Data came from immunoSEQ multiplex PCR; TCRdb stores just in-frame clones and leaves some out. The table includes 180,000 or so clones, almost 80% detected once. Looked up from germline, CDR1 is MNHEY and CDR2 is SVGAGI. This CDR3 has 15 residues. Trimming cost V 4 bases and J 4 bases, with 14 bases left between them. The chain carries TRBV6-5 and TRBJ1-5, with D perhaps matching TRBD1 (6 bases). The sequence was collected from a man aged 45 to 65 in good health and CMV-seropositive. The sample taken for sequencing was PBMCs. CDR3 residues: CASSSRGVPNQPQHF. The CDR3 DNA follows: TGTGCCAGCAGTTCCAGGGGAGTCCCTAATCAGCCCCAGCATTTT.